The 25 T cell receptor beta chains in this list originate from one sample, sequenced in a study of neoadjuvant anti-PD-1 for oral cavity cancer. Time point reported: after neoadjuvant nivolumab, at surgical resection. Assay: immunoSEQ multiplex PCR; the TCRdb copy retains only in-frame clones and omits some. The repertoire holds roughly 32,000 clones, with almost 80% as singletons. Sequences were derived from PBMCs, sampled after nivolumab (anti-PD-1) treatment. All receptors derive from a person aged 40-85 years with oral cavity squamous cell carcinoma.

This sequence joins TRBV7-9 and TRBJ2-5, with TRBD1 identical over 8 bases. Germline lookup yields CDR1 SEHNR and CDR2 FQNEAQ (reference sequence). The V segment lost 2 bases and the J segment 3 bases; nucleotides outside the gene matches: 5. This CDR3 has 15 residues. The CDR3 nucleotides are TGTGCCAGCAGCTTACGACAGGGGTCGAAAGAGACCCAGTACTTC. This encodes CASSLRQGSKETQYF.

The J gene is TRBJ2-7, the V gene TRBV2; D perhaps matches TRBD1 (5 bases). CDR1 and CDR2 from the germline V gene are SNHLY and FYNNEI. V was trimmed by 2 bases and J by 3 bases, leaving 14 bases between them. The CDR3 is 15 residues long. CDR3 in DNA: TGTGCCAGCAGTGAATTGGTAGGGGCCGACTACGAGCAGTACTTC. This translates into CASSELVGADYEQYF. Full variable domain (remainder filled in from reference TRBV2 and TRBJ2-7): EPEVTQTPSHQVTQMGQEVILRCVPISNHLYFYWYRQILGQKVEFLVSFYNNEISEKSEIFDDQFSVERPDGSNFTLKIRSTKLEDSAMYFCASSELVGADYEQYFGPGTRLTVT.

The V call is TRBV7-9, the J call TRBJ2-3; D remains ambiguous. With 5 bases removed from V and 2 bases from J, the gap between germline ends came to 5 bases. Germline CDR1 and CDR2: SEHNR and FQNEAQ (reference sequence). The CDR3 consists of 12 residues. CDR3 in amino acids: CASSPTTDTQYF. In nucleotides, the CDR3 is TGTGCCAGCAGCCCGACCACAGATACGCAGTATTTT. The full variable domain, in which reference TRBV7-9 and TRBJ2-3 provide the parts outside the CDR3, is DTGVSQNPRHKITKRGQNVTFRCDPISEHNRLYWYRQTLGQGPEFLTYFQNEAQLEKSRLLSDRFSAERPKGSFSTLEIQRTEQGDSAMYLCASSPTTDTQYFGPGTRLTVL.

This clone was counted once. The chain combines TRBV7-9 with TRBJ1-2, with 8 bases aligning to TRBD1. CDR1 is SEHNR, CDR2 FQNEAQ, per germline (reference sequence). The CDR3 runs 15 residues. With 5 bases clipped from V and 3 bases from J, the junction kept 8 bases outside the gene matches. The CDR3 protein is CASSADRGGYYGYTF. DNA for the CDR3: TGTGCCAGCAGCGCAGACAGGGGAGGATACTATGGCTACACCTTC.

The rearrangement joins TRBV19 to TRBJ1-6; D is unresolved. Trimming left V 5 bases short and J 8 bases short, with 10 bases between. The CDR3 sequence is 13 residues long. Germline V gives CDR1 LNHDA, CDR2 SQIVND (reference sequence). The CDR3 DNA reads as TGTGCCAGTAGTCCCAATACCCATTCACCCCTCCACTTT. The encoded protein is CASSPNTHSPLHF.

V is TRBV7-3 and J is TRBJ1-2, with D tentatively TRBD1 (5 bases). Trimming cost V 5 bases and J 7 bases, with 29 bases left between them. CDR3 length: 18 amino acids. Germline CDR1 is SGHTA and CDR2 is FQGTGA. Here the CDR3 DNA reads TGTGCCAGCAGCAGCGGGCCTGGGGGAACCCGATCTACTATTGGCTACACCTTC. Translating gives CASSSGPGGTRSTIGYTF.

This clone appeared a few times. V is TRBV9 and J is TRBJ2-3, with 9 bases lining up with TRBD2. Germline trimming cut 4 bases from V and 5 bases from J; bases unmatched to any gene: 5. The CDR3 loop spans 14 amino acids. The germline V gene has CDR1 SGDLS and CDR2 YYNGEE. The CDR3 DNA sequence: TGTGCCAGCAGCCCACTAGCGGGTAGAGATACGCAGTATTTT. Its protein product is CASSPLAGRDTQYF.

V gene TRBV5-6 combines with J gene TRBJ2-5; D is perhaps TRBD2 (6 bases). The V and J ends lost 3 bases and 3 bases respectively, with 18 bases between them. This CDR3 comprises 16 residues. Germline V gives CDR1 SGHDT, CDR2 YYEEEE. CDR3 loop: CASSSRRGLFEETQYF. The CDR3 DNA is TGTGCCAGCAGCTCGAGGCGGGGATTGTTCGAAGAGACCCAGTACTTC. The full variable domain, rest sourced from reference TRBV5-6 and TRBJ2-5, is DAGVTQSPTHLIKTRGQQVTLRCSPKSGHDTVSWYQQALGQGPQFIFQYYEEEERQRGNFPDRFSGHQFPNYSSELNVNALLLGDSALYLCASSSRRGLFEETQYFGPGTRLLVL.

V gene TRBV11-3 combines with J gene TRBJ2-5; 10 nucleotides agree with TRBD1. CDR1 and CDR2 from the germline V gene are SGHNT and YENEEA. Trimming removed 3 bases from V and 3 bases from J; junction bases left unmatched: 4. CDR3 length: 15 residues. The CDR3 DNA follows: TGTGCCAGCAGCTTGAGGACAGGGGGGAAAGAGACCCAGTACTTC. Translation gives CASSLRTGGKETQYF.

This clone came up a few times. The V call is TRBV7-9, the J call TRBJ1-5; no firm D call. Germline lookup yields CDR1 SEHNR and CDR2 FQNEAQ (reference sequence). Trimming took off 5 bases at V and 5 bases at J, with 10 bases between the two ends. The CDR3 covers 13 residues. The CDR3 bases are TGTGCCAGCAGCCTTAACCGGGATCAGCCCCAGCATTTT. Residues: CASSLNRDQPQHF.

The genes are TRBV6-5 and TRBJ1-5; D ambiguous. This CDR3 has 15 residues. Germline loops: CDR1 MNHEY, CDR2 SVGAGI. V lost 0 bases and J lost 4, with 10 bases in between. CDR3 sequence (DNA): TGTGCCAGCAGTTACTCGGTCTCCGGTAATCAGCCCCAGCATTTT. Translating gives CASSYSVSGNQPQHF.

This clone is termed medium-sized. The genes are TRBV27 and TRBJ2-2; D ambiguous. The CDR3 runs 14 residues. Germline V CDR1 and CDR2: MNHEY, SMNVEV (reference sequence). With 2 bases removed from V and 2 bases from J, the gap between germline ends came to 6 bases. CDR3 sequence: CASSLTENTGELFF. For the CDR3, the DNA is TGTGCCAGCAGTTTAACGGAAAACACCGGGGAGCTGTTTTTT.

The genes are TRBV12-5 and TRBJ2-3; no definite D call. Germline CDR1 and CDR2: LGHNT and FRNRAP. The ends were cut back, 5 bases at V and 4 bases at J, with 7 bases in the middle. This CDR3 region has 12 residues. CDR3 sequence: CASGHRADTQYF. CDR3 bases: TGTGCTAGTGGTCATCGGGCAGATACGCAGTATTTT.

This sequence joins TRBV27 and TRBJ2-4; the D gene is possibly TRBD1 (5 bases). The CDR3 runs 14 residues. V lost 6 bases and J lost 3, with 12 bases in between. Germline V gene sequence: CDR1 MNHEY, CDR2 SMNVEV (reference sequence). This CDR3 is CASSQGIVKNIQYF. Here the CDR3 DNA reads TGTGCCAGCAGCCAGGGAATCGTCAAAAACATTCAGTACTTC.

This clone was observed a few times. The chain carries TRBV5-1 and TRBJ1-2; no reliable D call. The germline V gene has CDR1 SGHRS and CDR2 YFSETQ. Trimming cost V 0 bases and J 4 bases, with 10 bases left between them. The CDR3 consists of 14 residues. The CDR3 region is CASSLDPAGYGYTF. The CDR3 DNA is TGCGCCAGCAGCTTGGACCCCGCCGGCTATGGCTACACCTTC.

This chain connects TRBV7-9 to TRBJ1-6; D may be TRBD1 (6 bases). Germline V CDR1 and CDR2: SEHNR, FQNEAQ (reference sequence). The CDR3 is made up of 14 amino acids. Trimming removed 7 bases from V and 5 bases from J, with 12 bases in between. DNA for the CDR3: TGTGCCAGCACCAAAGGGGGGGATAATTCACCCCTCCACTTT. This codes for CASTKGGDNSPLHF.

J is TRBJ1-2 and V is TRBV9; D is ambiguous. V dropped 4 bases and J dropped 5 bases, with 21 bases sitting between them. The CDR3 totals 16 residues. The germline V gene encodes CDR1 SGDLS and CDR2 YYNGEE. In DNA form, the CDR3 reads TGTGCCAGCAGCCCACAAATGGGCTCAAGATCTTATGGCTACACCTTC. Protein: CASSPQMGSRSYGYTF.

The J gene is TRBJ2-7, the V gene TRBV11-3; TRBD2 aligns across 11 bases. Germline V lookup: CDR1 SGHNT, CDR2 YENEEA. CDR3 length equals 16 residues. V lost 6 bases and J lost 3; bases outside the gene matches: 10. The CDR3 loop is CASRAGLAGLGYEQYF. The DNA of the CDR3 is TGTGCCAGCAGGGCCGGACTAGCGGGCCTGGGCTACGAGCAGTACTTC.

Regarding this clone: A much larger clone lies a single base off, so this may be a read error. The chain recombines TRBV19 with TRBJ1-1; D remains ambiguous. The CDR3 consists of 12 residues. The ends were cut back, 7 bases at V and 1 base at J, with 7 bases in the middle. The germline CDR1 and CDR2 sequences are LNHDA and SQIVND (reference sequence). This CDR3 is CASKDGNTEAFF. CDR3 in DNA: TGTGCCAGTAAGGACGGGAACACTGAAGCTTTCTTT.

The V call is TRBV7-3, the J call TRBJ2-3, with 8 bases identical to TRBD2. V trimming: 5 bases; J trimming: 6 bases; junction bases outside the gene matches: 10. CDR3 length: 15 amino acids. In germline, CDR1 is SGHTA, CDR2 FQGTGA. The chain's CDR3 is CASSMNGGAQDTQYF. The DNA for the CDR3 is TGTGCCAGCAGCATGAACGGGGGGGCCCAGGATACGCAGTATTTT.

CDR3 residues: CASSFPSRGLGGYTF. In DNA form, the CDR3 reads TGTGCCAGCAGTTTCCCATCACGGGGGCTCGGCGGCTACACCTTC. This rearrangement joins TRBV28 to TRBJ1-2; D is possibly TRBD1 (6 bases). The CDR3 sequence is 15 residues long. The V end lost 3 bases, the J end lost 8 bases, and 19 bases lay between the germline ends. CDR1 is MDHEN and CDR2 is SYDVKM in the germline V gene.

CDR3 in amino acids: CASSPPRGTDTQYF. In DNA, the CDR3 is TGTGCCAGCAGCCCACCTCGTGGGACAGATACGCAGTATTTT. V gene TRBV13 combines with J gene TRBJ2-3; D gene uncertain. This CDR3 comprises 14 residues. Germline assignment: CDR1 PRHDT and CDR2 FYEKMQ (reference sequence). Between the trimmed V and J ends, which lost 5 bases and 3 bases, there was a span of 12 bases.

The chain employs TRBV29-1 and TRBJ2-5; 9 nucleotides match TRBD1. The CDR3 is 14 amino acids. After removal of 6 bases from V and 4 bases from J, the junction contained 9 bases not matched to a gene. Looked up from germline, CDR1 is SQVTM and CDR2 is ANQGSEA. CDR3 amino acids: CSVDGTGKRETQYF. The CDR3 nucleotides read TGCAGCGTCGATGGGACAGGGAAACGAGAGACCCAGTACTTC.

The rearrangement joins TRBV7-8 to TRBJ2-7, with 8 bases identical to TRBD1. V gave up 1 base and J gave up 2 bases; unmatched junction bases: 4. Germline V gene sequence: CDR1 SGHVS, CDR2 FQNEAQ. The CDR3 has 15 amino acids. CDR3 sequence reads: CASSLGLQGAYEQYF. CDR3 sequence (DNA): TGTGCCAGCAGCTTAGGGTTACAGGGGGCCTACGAGCAGTACTTC.

This clone was picked up a small number of times. V is TRBV19 and J is TRBJ1-6, with 7 bases that match TRBD1. In germline, CDR1 is LNHDA, CDR2 SQIVND (reference sequence). The CDR3 is 14 residues long. V lost 5 bases, J lost 9 bases, and 7 bases stayed unmatched. DNA of the CDR3: TGTGCCAGTAGTCCACGACAGGGTTTTTCACCCCTCCACTTT. It codes for CASSPRQGFSPLHF.